This T cell receptor beta chain was observed in a study of beta chain features in type 1 diabetes. Of the isolated RNA, all was reverse transcribed, and so the sequenced material was expressed TCRB transcripts. This table comes from immunoSEQ multiplex PCR, and its TCRdb copy is limited to in-frame clones, with some not included. Found here are a few hundred thousand clones, 20% to 25% of them singletons; the top ten hold roughly 0.013%. Regarding the study as a whole: Moderately but significantly shorter TCRB CDR3s were found in Type 1 diabetes patients in all four CD4+ subsets.

The germline V and J ends were trimmed by 1 base and 5 bases, with 15 bases remaining between them. Germline assignment: CDR1 MGHRA and CDR2 YSYEKL. The CDR3 is 15 residues long. This clone showed up just a few times. Its specificity is not known. V is TRBV4-1 and J is TRBJ2-7; D gene ambiguous. Material for sequencing was naive CD4+ T cells from blood. This sequence originates from a woman younger than 45 with type 1 diabetes. This chain's CDR3 is CASSQVLVSLNEQYF. CDR3 sequence (DNA): TGCGCCAGCAGCCAAGTACTTGTCTCCCTTAACGAGCAGTACTTC.